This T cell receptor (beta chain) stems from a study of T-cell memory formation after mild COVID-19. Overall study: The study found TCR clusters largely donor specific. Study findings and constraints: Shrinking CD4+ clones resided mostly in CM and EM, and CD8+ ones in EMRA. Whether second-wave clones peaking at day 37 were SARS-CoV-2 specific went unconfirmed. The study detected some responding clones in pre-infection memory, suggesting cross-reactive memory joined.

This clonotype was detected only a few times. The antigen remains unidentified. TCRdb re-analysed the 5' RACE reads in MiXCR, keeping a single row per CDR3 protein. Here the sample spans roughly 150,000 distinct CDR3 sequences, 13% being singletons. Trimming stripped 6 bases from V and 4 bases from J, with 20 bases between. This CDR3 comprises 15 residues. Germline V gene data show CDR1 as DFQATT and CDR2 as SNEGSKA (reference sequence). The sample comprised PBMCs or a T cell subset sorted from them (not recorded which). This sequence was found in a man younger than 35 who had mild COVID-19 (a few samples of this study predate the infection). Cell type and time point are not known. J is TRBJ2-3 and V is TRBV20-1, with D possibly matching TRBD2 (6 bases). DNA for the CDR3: TGCAGTGCCGTCCGGCGGACTAACGGCGCAGATACGCAGTATTTT. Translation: CSAVRRTNGADTQYF.